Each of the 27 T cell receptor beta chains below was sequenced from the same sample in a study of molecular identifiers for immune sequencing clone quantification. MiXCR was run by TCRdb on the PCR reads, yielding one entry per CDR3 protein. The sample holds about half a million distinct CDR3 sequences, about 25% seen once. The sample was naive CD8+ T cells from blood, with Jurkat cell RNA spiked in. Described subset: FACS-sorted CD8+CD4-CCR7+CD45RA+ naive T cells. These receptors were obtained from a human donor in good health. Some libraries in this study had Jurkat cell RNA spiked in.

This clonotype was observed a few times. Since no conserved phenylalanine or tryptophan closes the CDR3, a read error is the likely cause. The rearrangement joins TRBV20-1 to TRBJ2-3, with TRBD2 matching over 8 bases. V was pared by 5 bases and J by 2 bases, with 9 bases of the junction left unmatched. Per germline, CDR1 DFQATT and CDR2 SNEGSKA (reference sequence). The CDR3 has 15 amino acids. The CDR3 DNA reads TGCAGTGCTGCCAGTAGCGGGGAGATCACAGATACGCAGTATTTG. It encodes CSAASSGEITDTQYL.

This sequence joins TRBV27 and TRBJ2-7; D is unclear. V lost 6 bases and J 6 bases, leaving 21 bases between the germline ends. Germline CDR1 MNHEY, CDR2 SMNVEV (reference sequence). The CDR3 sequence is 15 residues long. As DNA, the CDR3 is TGTGCCAGCAGCCCGACCCGACAAGGTCTGGGCGAGCAGTACTTC. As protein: CASSPTRQGLGEQYF.

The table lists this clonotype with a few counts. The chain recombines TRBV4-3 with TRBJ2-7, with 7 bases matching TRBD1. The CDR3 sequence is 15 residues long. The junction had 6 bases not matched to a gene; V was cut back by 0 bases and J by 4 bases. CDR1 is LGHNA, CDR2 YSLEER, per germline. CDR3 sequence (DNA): TGCGCCAGCAGCCAAGATTGGAACAGGGGATACGAGCAGTACTTC. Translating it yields CASSQDWNRGYEQYF.

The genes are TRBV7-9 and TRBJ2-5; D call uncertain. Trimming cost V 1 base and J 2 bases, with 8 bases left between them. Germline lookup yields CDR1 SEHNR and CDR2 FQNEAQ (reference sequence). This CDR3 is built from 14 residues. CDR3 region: CASSLVGIQETQYF. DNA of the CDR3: TGTGCCAGCAGCTTAGTAGGTATTCAAGAGACCCAGTACTTC.

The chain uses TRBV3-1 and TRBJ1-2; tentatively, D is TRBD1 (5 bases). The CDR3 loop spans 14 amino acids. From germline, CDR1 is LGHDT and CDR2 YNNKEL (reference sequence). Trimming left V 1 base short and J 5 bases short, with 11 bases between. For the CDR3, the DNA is TGTGCCAGCAGCCAAGGGGGCTTAACATATGGCTACACCTTC. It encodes CASSQGGLTYGYTF. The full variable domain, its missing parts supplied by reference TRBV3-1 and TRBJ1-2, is DTAVSQTPKYLVTQMGNDKSIKCEQNLGHDTMYWYKQDSKKFLKIMFSYNNKELIINETVPNRFSPKSPDKAHLNLHINSLELGDSAVYFCASSQGGLTYGYTFGSGTRLTVV.

The CDR3 loop reads CASSRTGALGDEQYF. In nucleotides, the CDR3 is TGTGCCAGCAGTCGGACAGGGGCCCTAGGGGACGAGCAGTACTTC. The V gene is TRBV6-1, the J gene TRBJ2-7; 9 positions match TRBD1. The CDR3 is 15 residues long. The V segment lost 5 bases and the J segment 5 bases; nucleotides outside the gene matches: 10. From germline, CDR1 is MNHNS and CDR2 SASEGT.

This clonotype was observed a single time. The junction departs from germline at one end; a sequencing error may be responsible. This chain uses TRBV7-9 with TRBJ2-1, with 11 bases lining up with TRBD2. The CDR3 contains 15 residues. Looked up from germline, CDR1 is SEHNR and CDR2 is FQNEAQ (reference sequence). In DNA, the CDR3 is TGTGCCAGCAGCTTAGTGGGACTAGCGGACAATGAGCAGATCTTC. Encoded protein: CASSLVGLADNEQIF.

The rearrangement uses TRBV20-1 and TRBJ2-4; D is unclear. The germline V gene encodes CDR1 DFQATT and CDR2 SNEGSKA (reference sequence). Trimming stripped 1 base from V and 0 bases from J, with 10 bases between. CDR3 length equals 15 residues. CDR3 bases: TGCAGTGCTAGAGGAAGAGAGCTAGCCAAAAACATTCAGTACTTC. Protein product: CSARGRELAKNIQYF.

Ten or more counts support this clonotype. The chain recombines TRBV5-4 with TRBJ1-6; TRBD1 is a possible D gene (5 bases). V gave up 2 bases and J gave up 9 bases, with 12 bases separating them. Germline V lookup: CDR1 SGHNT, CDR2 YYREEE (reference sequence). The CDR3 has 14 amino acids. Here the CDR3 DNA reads TGTGCCAGCAGCTTTGCTGGGGGGTCTTCACCCCTCCACTTT. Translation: CASSFAGGSSPLHF.

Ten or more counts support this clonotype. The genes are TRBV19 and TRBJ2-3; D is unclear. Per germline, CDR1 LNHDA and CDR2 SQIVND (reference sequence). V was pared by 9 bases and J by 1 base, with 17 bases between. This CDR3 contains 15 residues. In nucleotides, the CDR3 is TGTGCCAGCGAATATAACAGTTTTGGCACAGATACGCAGTATTTT. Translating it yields CASEYNSFGTDTQYF.

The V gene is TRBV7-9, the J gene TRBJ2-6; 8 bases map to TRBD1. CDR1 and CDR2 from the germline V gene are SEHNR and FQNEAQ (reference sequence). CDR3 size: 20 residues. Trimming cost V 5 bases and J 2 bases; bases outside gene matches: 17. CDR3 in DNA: TGTGCCAGCAGCCCAACACTTGACCAGGGGGCCTTGCCTGGGGCCAACGTCCTGACTTTC. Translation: CASSPTLDQGALPGANVLTF.

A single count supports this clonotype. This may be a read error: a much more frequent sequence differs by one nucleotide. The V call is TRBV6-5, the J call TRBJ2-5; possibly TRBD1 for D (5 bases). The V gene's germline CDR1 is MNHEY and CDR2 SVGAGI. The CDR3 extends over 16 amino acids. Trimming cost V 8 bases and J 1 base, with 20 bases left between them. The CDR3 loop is CASCGPTDNRQETQYF. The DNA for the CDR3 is TGTGCCAGCTGTGGTCCGACGGACAACCGCCAAGAGACCCAGTACTTC.

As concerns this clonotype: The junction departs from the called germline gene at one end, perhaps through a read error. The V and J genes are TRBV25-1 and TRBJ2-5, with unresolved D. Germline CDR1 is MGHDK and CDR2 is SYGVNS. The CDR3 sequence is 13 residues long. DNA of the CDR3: TGTGCCTGCAGTGAATTTAGCCAAGAGACCCAGTACTTC. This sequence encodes CACSEFSQETQYF.

CDR3 in DNA: TGTGCCAGCAGCTTAGCGGGGGGGCTGTGGAATGAGCAGTTCTTC. Amino acid sequence: CASSLAGGLWNEQFF. The chain carries TRBV7-9 and TRBJ2-1, with D possibly TRBD2 on 7 matching bases. The CDR3 has 15 residues. The germline V and J ends were trimmed by 0 bases and 7 bases, with 13 bases remaining between them. Per the germline V gene, CDR1 is SEHNR and CDR2 is FQNEAQ (reference sequence).

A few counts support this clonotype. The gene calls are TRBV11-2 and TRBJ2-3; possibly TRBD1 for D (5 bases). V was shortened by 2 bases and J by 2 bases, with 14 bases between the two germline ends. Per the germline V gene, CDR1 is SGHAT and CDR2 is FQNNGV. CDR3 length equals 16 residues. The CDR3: CASSLIYDSPTDTQYF. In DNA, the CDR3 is TGTGCCAGCAGCTTAATTTACGACAGTCCCACAGATACGCAGTATTTT.

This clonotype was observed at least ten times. In DNA form, the CDR3 reads TGTGCCAGCAGCCCGGGGGGGTTCACCGAGCAGTACTTC. Amino acid sequence: CASSPGGFTEQYF. V is TRBV13 and J is TRBJ2-7; TRBD2 matches 8 bases. CDR3 length: 13 residues. Trimming removed 5 bases from V and 6 bases from J; junction bases left unmatched: 6. Germline CDR1 PRHDT, CDR2 FYEKMQ (reference sequence). The complete variable domain, with remaining parts taken from reference TRBV13 and TRBJ2-7, reads AAGVIQSPRHLIKEKRETATLKCYPIPRHDTVYWYQQGPGQDPQFLISFYEKMQSDKGSIPDRFSAQQFSDYHSELNMSSLELGDSALYFCASSPGGFTEQYFGPGTRLTVT.

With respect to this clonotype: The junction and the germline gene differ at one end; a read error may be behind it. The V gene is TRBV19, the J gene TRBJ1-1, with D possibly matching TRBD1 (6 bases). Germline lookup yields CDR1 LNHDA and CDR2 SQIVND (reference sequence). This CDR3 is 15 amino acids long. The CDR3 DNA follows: TGTGCCAGTAGTATTGGACAGAATATGAACACTGCAGCTTTCTTT. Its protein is CASSIGQNMNTAAFF.

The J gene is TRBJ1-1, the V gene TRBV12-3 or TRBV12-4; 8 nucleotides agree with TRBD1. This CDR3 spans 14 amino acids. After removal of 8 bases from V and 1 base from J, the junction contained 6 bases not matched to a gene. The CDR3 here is CASGPDRANTEAFF. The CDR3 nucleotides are TGTGCCAGCGGTCCGGACAGGGCGAACACTGAAGCTTTCTTT.

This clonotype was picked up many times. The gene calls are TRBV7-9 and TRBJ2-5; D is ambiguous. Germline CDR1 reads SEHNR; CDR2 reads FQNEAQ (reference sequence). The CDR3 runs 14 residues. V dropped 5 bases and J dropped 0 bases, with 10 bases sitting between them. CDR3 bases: TGTGCCAGCAGCCCCCGAGACAACCAAGAGACCCAGTACTTC. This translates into CASSPRDNQETQYF.

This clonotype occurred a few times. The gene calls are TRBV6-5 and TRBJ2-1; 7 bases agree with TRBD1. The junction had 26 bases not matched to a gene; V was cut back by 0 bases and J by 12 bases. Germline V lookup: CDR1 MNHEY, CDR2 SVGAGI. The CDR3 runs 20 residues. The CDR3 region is CASSYSSQGVNGLVGNLQFF. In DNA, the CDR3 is TGTGCCAGCAGTTACTCGAGTCAGGGGGTGAACGGCCTAGTAGGTAATTTGCAGTTCTTC.

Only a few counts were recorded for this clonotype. This chain's CDR3 is CSAKETGGNTEAFF. The CDR3, as DNA: TGCAGCGCTAAGGAGACAGGGGGCAACACTGAAGCTTTCTTT. This sequence joins TRBV29-1 and TRBJ1-1; TRBD1 aligns across 10 bases. This CDR3 has 14 amino acids. The V gene end was trimmed by 7 bases and the J gene end by 2 bases; junction bases not matched to a gene: 7. The germline gives CDR1 SQVTM, CDR2 ANQGSEA.

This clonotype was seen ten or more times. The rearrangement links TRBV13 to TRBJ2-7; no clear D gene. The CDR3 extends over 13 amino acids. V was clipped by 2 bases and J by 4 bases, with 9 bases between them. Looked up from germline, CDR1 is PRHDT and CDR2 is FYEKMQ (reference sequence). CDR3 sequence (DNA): TGTGCCAGCAGCTTAATCCCGGGTTACGAGCAGTACTTC. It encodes CASSLIPGYEQYF.

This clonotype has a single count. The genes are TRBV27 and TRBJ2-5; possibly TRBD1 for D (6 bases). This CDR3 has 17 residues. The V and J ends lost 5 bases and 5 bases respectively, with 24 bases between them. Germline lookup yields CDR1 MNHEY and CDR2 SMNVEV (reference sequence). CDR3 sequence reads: CASSVLSPQGTKETQYF. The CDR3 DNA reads TGTGCCAGCAGTGTATTGAGCCCCCAGGGGACCAAGGAGACCCAGTACTTC.

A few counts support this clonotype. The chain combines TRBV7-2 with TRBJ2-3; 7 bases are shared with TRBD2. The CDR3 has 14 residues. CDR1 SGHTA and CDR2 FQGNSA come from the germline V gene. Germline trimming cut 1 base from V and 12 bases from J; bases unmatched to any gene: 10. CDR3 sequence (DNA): TGTGCCAGCAGCTTAGGCGCGGGGGACCCTTCCCAGTATTTT. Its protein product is CASSLGAGDPSQYF.

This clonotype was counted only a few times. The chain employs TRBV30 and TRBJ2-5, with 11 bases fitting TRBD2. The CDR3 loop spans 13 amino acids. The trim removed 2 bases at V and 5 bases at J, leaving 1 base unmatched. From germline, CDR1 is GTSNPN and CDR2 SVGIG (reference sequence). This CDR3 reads CAWSLAGGETQYF. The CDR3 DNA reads TGTGCCTGGAGTCTAGCGGGAGGTGAGACCCAGTACTTC.

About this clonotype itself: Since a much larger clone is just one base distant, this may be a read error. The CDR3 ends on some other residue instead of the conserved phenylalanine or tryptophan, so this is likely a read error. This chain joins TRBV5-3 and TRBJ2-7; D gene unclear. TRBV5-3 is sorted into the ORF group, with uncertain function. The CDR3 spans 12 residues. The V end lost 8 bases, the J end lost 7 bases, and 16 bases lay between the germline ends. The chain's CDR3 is CASSPSWLEQYL. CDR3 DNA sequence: TGTGCCAGCAGCCCTTCTTGGTTAGAGCAGTACTTG.

CDR3 region: CASSFGTSGRDYEQYF. The CDR3 nucleotides read TGTGCCAGCAGCTTCGGGACTAGCGGGAGAGACTACGAGCAGTACTTC. V and J are TRBV7-9 and TRBJ2-7; 14 bases line up with TRBD2. V was pared by 3 bases and J by 3 bases, with 4 bases of the junction left unmatched. This CDR3 comprises 16 residues. In germline, CDR1 is SEHNR, CDR2 FQNEAQ (reference sequence).